Following are 20 T cell receptor beta chains from one sample sequenced in a study of early T cells in non-severe SARS-CoV-2 infection. MiXCR, applied by TCRdb to the 5' RACE reads, yields one record per CDR3 protein. Altogether over 60,000 distinct CDR3 sequences are present, around 14% being singletons, with the ten largest covering 4% to 4.5%. The sequenced material came from whole blood. Receptor source: an adult who was a healthcare worker with PCR-confirmed SARS-CoV-2 infection or an uninfected control (not recorded which).

V is TRBV11-3 and J is TRBJ2-3; D is perhaps TRBD2 (6 bases). Trimming removed 4 bases from V and 3 bases from J, with 17 bases in between. The V gene's germline CDR1 is SGHNT and CDR2 YENEEA. This CDR3 has 16 residues. Here the CDR3 DNA reads TGTGCCAGCAGCTCCGGCCGGGACTTTCAGACAGATACGCAGTATTTT. Amino acid sequence: CASSSGRDFQTDTQYF.

This clonotype was detected many times. The chain employs TRBV12-3 or TRBV12-4 and TRBJ2-2; 12 positions match TRBD2. Trimming cost V 5 bases and J 8 bases; bases outside gene matches: 3. The CDR3 contains 14 residues. CDR3 sequence: CASSRLAGAGELFF. The CDR3 DNA follows: TGTGCCAGCAGTAGACTAGCGGGGGCAGGGGAGCTGTTTTTT.

J is TRBJ1-5 and V is TRBV18; 9 bases match TRBD1. Trimming at V came to 4 bases and at J to 6 bases, leaving 10 bases not matched to a gene. Germline V gives CDR1 KGHSH, CDR2 LQKENI. This CDR3 has 16 amino acids. This CDR3 is CASSRTQGQGIQPQHF. The DNA for the CDR3 is TGTGCCAGCTCACGAACTCAGGGACAGGGTATTCAGCCCCAGCATTTT.

This clonotype came up a few times. The V call is TRBV7-3, the J call TRBJ2-2, with D tentatively TRBD2 (6 bases). The CDR3 spans 16 residues. With 4 bases removed from V and 7 bases from J, the gap between germline ends came to 19 bases. The germline gives CDR1 SGHTA, CDR2 FQGTGA. The CDR3 DNA follows: TGTGCCAGCAGCTCCCTGGCGGGGCCGTCCGGCGGGGAGCTGTTTTTT. It specifies CASSSLAGPSGGELFF.

The J gene is TRBJ2-7, the V gene TRBV6-5, with a tentative D call TRBD1 (5 bases). The germline CDR1 and CDR2 sequences are MNHEY and SVGAGI. The CDR3 covers 15 residues. The germline V and J ends were trimmed by 0 bases and 3 bases, with 12 bases remaining between them. The CDR3 DNA sequence: TGTGCCAGCAGTTACTCGGGGCCGGCCGTCTACGAGCAGTACTTC. This codes for CASSYSGPAVYEQYF.

V is TRBV7-2 and J is TRBJ1-5; 9 bases line up with TRBD1. Germline V CDR1 and CDR2: SGHTA, FQGNSA. This CDR3 contains 16 residues. The V gene end was trimmed by 5 bases and the J gene end by 0 bases; junction bases not matched to a gene: 5. As DNA, the CDR3 is TGTGCCAGCAGCCCCGGGACAGGGTATAGCAATCAGCCCCAGCATTTT. Protein sequence: CASSPGTGYSNQPQHF.

Ten or more counts support this clonotype. V and J are TRBV24-1 and TRBJ2-3; tentative D call: TRBD1 (5 bases). CDR3 length equals 13 residues. The V end was cut by 9 bases, the J end by 2 bases, with 11 bases between. The germline V gene has CDR1 KGHDR and CDR2 SFDVKD. The CDR3 sequence is CATSQGTTDTQYF. In DNA form, the CDR3 reads TGTGCCACCTCCCAGGGAACCACAGATACGCAGTATTTT.

The V call is TRBV10-3, the J call TRBJ2-5; D not certain. Germline CDR1 and CDR2: ENHRY and SYGVKD. This CDR3 contains 11 residues. Between the trimmed V and J ends, which lost 6 bases and 1 base, there was a span of 3 bases. The chain's CDR3 is CAIRTQETQYF. CDR3 coding DNA: TGTGCCATCAGGACCCAAGAGACCCAGTACTTC.

The sample holds many counts of this clonotype. The chain combines TRBV6-5 with TRBJ2-7, with TRBD1 as a possible D gene (7 bases). CDR3 length equals 14 residues. Per the germline V gene, CDR1 is MNHEY and CDR2 is SVGAGI. V lost 5 bases and J 1 base, leaving 12 bases between the germline ends. CDR3 in amino acids: CASSLTGTSYEQYF. CDR3 nucleotides: TGTGCCAGCAGTCTGACAGGGACTTCCTACGAGCAGTACTTC.

This clonotype has a count of ten or more. The chain recombines TRBV20-1 with TRBJ1-6; TRBD1 matches at 10 bases. The germline gives CDR1 DFQATT, CDR2 SNEGSKA (reference sequence). The length of the CDR3 is 15 residues. V lost 3 bases and J lost 7; bases outside the gene matches: 6. CDR3 in amino acids: CSARPGQGSNSPLHF. CDR3 sequence (DNA): TGCAGTGCTAGGCCGGGACAGGGGAGCAATTCACCCCTCCACTTT.

This clonotype was recorded many times. This chain connects TRBV19 to TRBJ2-1, with D unclear. The CDR3 has 13 residues. Germline CDR1 LNHDA, CDR2 SQIVND (reference sequence). Trimming removed 4 bases from V and 5 bases from J, with 9 bases in between. DNA for the CDR3: TGTGCCAGTAGTACCGATATTAACAATGAGCAGTTCTTC. It yields the protein CASSTDINNEQFF.

The sample holds many counts of this clonotype. The rearrangement uses TRBV6-5 and TRBJ1-5; no definite D call. The ends were cut back, 0 bases at V and 2 bases at J, with 8 bases in the middle. The CDR3 length is 15 residues. The germline V gene encodes CDR1 MNHEY and CDR2 SVGAGI. The CDR3 spells CASSYSALGNQPQHF. The CDR3 nucleotides are TGTGCCAGCAGTTACTCGGCATTGGGCAATCAGCCCCAGCATTTT.

This clonotype is classed as medium-sized. The chain has TRBV10-2 and TRBJ1-1; D ambiguous. Germline loops: CDR1 WSHSY, CDR2 SAAADI. The CDR3 is 15 residues long. The V gene lost 1 base and the J gene lost 0 bases, with 9 bases spanning the gap. CDR3 residues: CASSEWYKLNTEAFF. The CDR3 DNA sequence: TGCGCCAGCAGTGAGTGGTACAAATTGAACACTGAAGCTTTCTTT.

A word on this clonotype: At one end the junction does not follow the germline gene, possibly because of a read error. The chain has TRBV7-7 and TRBJ1-4, with a weak D call TRBD1 (5 bases). Germline CDR1 is SSHAT and CDR2 is FNYEAQ (reference sequence). CDR3 length: 13 residues. This CDR3 reads CASSLGRTEKLFF. DNA for the CDR3: TGTGCTAGCAGCTTGGGACGGACTGAAAAACTGTTTTTT.

The rearrangement links TRBV10-3 to TRBJ2-7; D is possibly TRBD1 or TRBD2 (5 bases each). There are 14 residues in the CDR3. Germline V lookup: CDR1 ENHRY, CDR2 SYGVKD. Trimming took off 6 bases at V and 6 bases at J, with 18 bases between the two ends. The DNA for the CDR3 is TGTGCCATCAGCCCTCGGGACGGGCTAGGCGAGCAGTACTTC. Translating gives CAISPRDGLGEQYF.

The sample holds many counts of this clonotype. The rearrangement joins TRBV5-4 to TRBJ2-7, with a tentative D call TRBD1 (6 bases). Germline V CDR1 and CDR2: SGHNT, YYREEE (reference sequence). Between the trimmed V and J ends, which lost 5 bases and 3 bases, there was a span of 18 bases. The CDR3 has 15 residues. CDR3 loop: CASSQVAQGFYEQYF. In DNA, the CDR3 is TGTGCCAGCAGTCAGGTGGCTCAGGGGTTCTACGAGCAGTACTTC.

The gene calls are TRBV11-2 and TRBJ1-5; TRBD1 matches 9 bases. V shed 5 bases, J shed 6 bases, and the junction held 5 bases outside the gene matches. This CDR3 has 14 residues. Germline CDR1 and CDR2: SGHAT and FQNNGV. The CDR3 spells CASSRGTGSQPQHF. The CDR3 nucleotides are TGTGCCAGCAGCCGAGGGACAGGGAGTCAGCCCCAGCATTTT.

Concerning this clonotype itself: This could be a read error, since a much larger clone is one nucleotide away. The chain is built from TRBV12-3 or TRBV12-4 and TRBJ1-2; maybe TRBD1 (6 bases). The CDR3 loop spans 14 amino acids. The CDR3 loop is CASSSRGRVGGYSF. For the CDR3, the DNA is TGTGCCAGCAGTTCCCGCGGGAGGGTTGGGGGCTACTCCTTC.

A few counts support this clonotype. This rearrangement joins TRBV6-2 or TRBV6-3 to TRBJ2-7, with D maybe TRBD2 (5 bases). The CDR3 loop spans 14 amino acids. Trimming removed 5 bases from V and 2 bases from J, with 13 bases in between. Germline V gene lookup returns CDR1 MNHEY and CDR2 SVGEGT. CDR3 DNA: TGTGCCAGCAGTACGAGGGTCTCACCCTACGAGCAGTACTTC. As protein: CASSTRVSPYEQYF.

This chain uses TRBV6-5 with TRBJ2-1; D is possibly TRBD2 (6 bases). The V end was cut by 7 bases, the J end by 0 bases, with 10 bases between. The CDR3 totals 14 residues. CDR1 and CDR2 from the germline V gene are MNHEY and SVGAGI. The CDR3 spells CASKVGGSYNEQFF. The CDR3 DNA reads as TGTGCCAGCAAAGTGGGGGGCTCCTACAATGAGCAGTTCTTC.